The clone carrying this T cell receptor beta chain was found a few times. The antigen is not known. Sequence at one end of the junction differs from germline and may be a read error. The CDR3 is made up of 15 amino acids. Germline lookup yields CDR1 SSHAT and CDR2 FNYEAQ (reference sequence). This sample was taken from a study of T cell responses to AZD1222 COVID-19 vaccine. Clones were sequenced by immunoSEQ multiplex PCR, and TCRdb holds only the in-frame ones, with some missing. The table lists some 130,000 clones, 85% to 95% of them singletons. General study points: With two AZD1222 doses given, Spike-specific TCR breadth and depth both rose.

The source of this sequence is an adult who received the AZD1222 COVID-19 vaccine. The chain carries TRBV7-7 and TRBJ2-3; TRBD2 is a possible D gene (6 bases). This specimen was peripheral blood, taken 28 days after the second AZD1222 dose. CDR3 sequence: CASSPSGPLTDTQYF. CDR3 nucleotide sequence: TGTGCTAGCAGCCCAAGCGGGCCCCTCACAGATACGCAGTATTTT.